This T cell receptor (beta chain) is from a study of CD4 T cells in relation to SARS-CoV-2 and coronaviruses. As for the study in general: The negative reference was HIV-1 Nef peptide pool or peptide-free culture.

CD4+ T cells from unexposed donors were obtained before the COVID-19 pandemic (2011-2018). After about 10 days of culture, CD4+ T cells were isolated. Germline loops: CDR1 SGHRS, CDR2 YFSETQ. The CDR3 totals 12 residues. V was clipped by 0 bases and J by 10 bases, with 10 bases between them. For this clone: Antigen specificity is unknown.

The repertoire was sequenced with immunoSEQ multiplex PCR; TCRdb's copy has only in-frame clones and lacks some. The sample has approximately 25,000 clones, 76% seen once. Input material: CD4+ T cells from PBMCs, cultured in vitro. The V gene is TRBV5-1, the J gene TRBJ1-1; D gene unclear. The sequence was collected from a human donor in good health. CDR3 coding DNA: TGCGCCAGCAGCTTGGATCAGAGGGTAGCTTTCTTT. This sequence encodes CASSLDQRVAFF.